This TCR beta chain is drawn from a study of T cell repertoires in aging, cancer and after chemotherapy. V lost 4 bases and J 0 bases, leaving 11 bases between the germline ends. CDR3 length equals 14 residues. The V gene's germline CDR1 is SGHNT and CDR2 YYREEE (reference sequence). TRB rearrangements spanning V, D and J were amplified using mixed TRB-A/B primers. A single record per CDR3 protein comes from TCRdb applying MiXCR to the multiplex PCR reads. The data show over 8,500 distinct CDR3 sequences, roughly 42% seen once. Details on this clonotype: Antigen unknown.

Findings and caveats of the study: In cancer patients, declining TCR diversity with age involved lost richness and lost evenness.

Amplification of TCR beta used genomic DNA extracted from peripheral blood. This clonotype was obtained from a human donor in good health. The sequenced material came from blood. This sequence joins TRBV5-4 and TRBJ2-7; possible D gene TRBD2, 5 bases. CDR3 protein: CASSPSGSSYEQYF. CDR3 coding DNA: TGTGCCAGCAGCCCCTCGGGGAGCTCCTACGAGCAGTACTTC.